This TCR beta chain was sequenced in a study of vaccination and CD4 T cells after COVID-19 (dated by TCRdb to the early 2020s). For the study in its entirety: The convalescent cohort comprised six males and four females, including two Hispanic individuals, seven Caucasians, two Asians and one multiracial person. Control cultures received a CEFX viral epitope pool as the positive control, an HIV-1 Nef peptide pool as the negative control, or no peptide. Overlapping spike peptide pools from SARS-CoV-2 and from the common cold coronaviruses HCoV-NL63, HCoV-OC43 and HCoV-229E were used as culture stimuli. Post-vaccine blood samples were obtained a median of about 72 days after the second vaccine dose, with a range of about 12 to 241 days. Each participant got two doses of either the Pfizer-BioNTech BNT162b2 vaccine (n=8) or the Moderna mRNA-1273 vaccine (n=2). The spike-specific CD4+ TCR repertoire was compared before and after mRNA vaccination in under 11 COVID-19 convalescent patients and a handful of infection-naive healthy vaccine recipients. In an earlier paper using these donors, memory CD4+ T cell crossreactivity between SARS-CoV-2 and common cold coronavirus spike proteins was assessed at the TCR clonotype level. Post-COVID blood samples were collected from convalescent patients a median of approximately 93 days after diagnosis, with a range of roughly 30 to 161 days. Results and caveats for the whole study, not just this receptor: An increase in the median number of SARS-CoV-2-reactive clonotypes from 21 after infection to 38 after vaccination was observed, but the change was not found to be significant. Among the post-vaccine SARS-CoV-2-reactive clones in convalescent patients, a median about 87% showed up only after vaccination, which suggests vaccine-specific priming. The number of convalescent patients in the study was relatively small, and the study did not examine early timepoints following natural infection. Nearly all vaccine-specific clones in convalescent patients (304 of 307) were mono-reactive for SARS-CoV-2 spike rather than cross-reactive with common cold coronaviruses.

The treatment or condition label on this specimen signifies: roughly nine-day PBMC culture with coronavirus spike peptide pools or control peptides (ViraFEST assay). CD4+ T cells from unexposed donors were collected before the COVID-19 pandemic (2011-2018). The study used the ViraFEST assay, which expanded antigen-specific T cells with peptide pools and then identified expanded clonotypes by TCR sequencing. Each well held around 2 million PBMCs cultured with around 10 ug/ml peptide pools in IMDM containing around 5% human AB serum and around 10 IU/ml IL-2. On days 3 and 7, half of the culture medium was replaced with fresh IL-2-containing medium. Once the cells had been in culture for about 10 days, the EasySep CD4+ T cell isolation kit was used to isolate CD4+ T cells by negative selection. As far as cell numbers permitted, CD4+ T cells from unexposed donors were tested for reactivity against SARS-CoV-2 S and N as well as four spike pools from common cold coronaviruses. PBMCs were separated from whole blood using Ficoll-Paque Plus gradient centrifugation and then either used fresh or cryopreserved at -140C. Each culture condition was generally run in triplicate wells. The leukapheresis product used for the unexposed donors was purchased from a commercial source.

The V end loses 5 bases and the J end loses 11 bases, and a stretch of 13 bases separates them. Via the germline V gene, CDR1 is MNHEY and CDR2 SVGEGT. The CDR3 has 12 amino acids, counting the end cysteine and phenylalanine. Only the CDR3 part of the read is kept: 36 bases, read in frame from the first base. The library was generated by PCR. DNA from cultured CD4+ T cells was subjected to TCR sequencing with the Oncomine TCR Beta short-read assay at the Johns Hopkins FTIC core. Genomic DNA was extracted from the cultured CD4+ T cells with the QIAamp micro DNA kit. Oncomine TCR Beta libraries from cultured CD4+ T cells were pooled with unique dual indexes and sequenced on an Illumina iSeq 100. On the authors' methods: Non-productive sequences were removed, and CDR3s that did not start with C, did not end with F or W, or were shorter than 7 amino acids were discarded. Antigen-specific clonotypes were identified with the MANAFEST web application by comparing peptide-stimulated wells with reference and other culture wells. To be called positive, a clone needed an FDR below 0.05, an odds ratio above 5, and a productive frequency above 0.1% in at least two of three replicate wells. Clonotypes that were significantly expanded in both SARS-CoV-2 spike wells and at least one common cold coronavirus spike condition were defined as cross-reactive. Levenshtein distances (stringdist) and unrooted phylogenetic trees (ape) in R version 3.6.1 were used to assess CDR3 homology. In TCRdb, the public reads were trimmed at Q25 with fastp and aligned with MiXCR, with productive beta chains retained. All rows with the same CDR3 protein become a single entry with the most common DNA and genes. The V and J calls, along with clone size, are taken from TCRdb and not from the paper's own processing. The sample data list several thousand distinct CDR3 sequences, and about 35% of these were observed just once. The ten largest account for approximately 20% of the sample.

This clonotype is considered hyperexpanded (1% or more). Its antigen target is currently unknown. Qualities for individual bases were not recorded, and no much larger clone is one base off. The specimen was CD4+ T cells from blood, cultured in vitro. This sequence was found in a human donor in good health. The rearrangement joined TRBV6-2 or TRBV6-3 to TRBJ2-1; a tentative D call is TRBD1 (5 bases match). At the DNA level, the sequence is TGTGCCAGCAGTCCCCGCACGGACAAGCAGTTCTTC. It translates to CASSPRTDKQFF.